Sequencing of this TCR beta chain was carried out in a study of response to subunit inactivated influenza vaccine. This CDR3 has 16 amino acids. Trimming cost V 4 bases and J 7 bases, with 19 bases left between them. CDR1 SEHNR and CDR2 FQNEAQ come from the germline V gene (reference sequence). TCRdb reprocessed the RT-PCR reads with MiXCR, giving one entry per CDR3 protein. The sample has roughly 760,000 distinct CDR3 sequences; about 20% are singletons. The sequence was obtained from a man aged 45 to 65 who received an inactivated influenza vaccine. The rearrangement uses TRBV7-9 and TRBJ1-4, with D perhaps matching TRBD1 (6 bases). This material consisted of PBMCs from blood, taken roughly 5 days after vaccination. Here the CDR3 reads CASSSEGVWGGEKLFF. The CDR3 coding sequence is TGTGCCAGCAGCTCCGAGGGGGTATGGGGAGGTGAAAAACTGTTTTTT.